Below, 3 T cell receptor beta chains from the same sample are listed, as sequenced in a study of CD8+CD57+ T cells in acquired aplastic anemia. Genomic DNA acted as the template from which TCR beta VDJ combination and CDR3 sequence profiling were carried out. From the reads, TCRdb called clonotypes with MiXCR, one entry per CDR3 protein. Counted here are roughly 130,000 distinct CDR3 sequences, 40% to 60% occurring once; the ten biggest clones make up about 2.5%. Sequencing was performed on sorted CD4+, CD8+, or CD8+CD57+ T cells (not recorded which) from PBMCs. The receptor set was obtained from a human donor in good health, serving as a control.

V and J are TRBV25-1 and TRBJ1-2; D unclear. Germline CDR1 MGHDK, CDR2 SYGVNS. V shed 6 bases and J shed 4 bases, with 9 bases lying between them. CDR3 length: 12 amino acids. CDR3 residues: CASRMGGYGYTF. The CDR3 coding sequence is TGTGCCAGCAGGATGGGAGGCTATGGCTACACCTTC.

The sample holds many counts of this clonotype. V and J are TRBV7-9 and TRBJ1-2; 9 bases are shared with TRBD1. The germline V gene encodes CDR1 SEHNR and CDR2 FQNEAQ (reference sequence). Trimming removed 1 base from V and 8 bases from J; junction bases left unmatched: 8. CDR3 length: 15 amino acids. The chain's CDR3 is CASSLVDGQGRGYTF. The CDR3 region has the DNA TGTGCCAGCAGCTTAGTGGACGGACAGGGGAGGGGCTACACCTTC.

This clonotype appeared a few times. The chain recombines TRBV24-1 with TRBJ2-5; tentatively, D is TRBD1 (6 bases). Germline V gives CDR1 KGHDR, CDR2 SFDVKD. The CDR3 length is 16 residues. Trimming took 0 bases from V and 2 from J, leaving 12 bases between them. For the CDR3, the DNA is TGTGCCACCAGTGATTTGACGGGACAAGGACAAGAGACCCAGTACTTC. It yields the protein CATSDLTGQGQETQYF.